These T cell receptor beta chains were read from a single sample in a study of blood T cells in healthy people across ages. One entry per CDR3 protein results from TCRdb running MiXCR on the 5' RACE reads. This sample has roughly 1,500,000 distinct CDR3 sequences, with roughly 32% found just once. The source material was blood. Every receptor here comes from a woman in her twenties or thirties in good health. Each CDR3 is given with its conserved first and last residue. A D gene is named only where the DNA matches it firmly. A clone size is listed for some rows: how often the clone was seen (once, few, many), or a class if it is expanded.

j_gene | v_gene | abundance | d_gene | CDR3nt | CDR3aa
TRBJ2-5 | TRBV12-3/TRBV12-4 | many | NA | TGTGCCAGCAGTTTTTCTGGGGCCCAAGAGACCCAGTACTTC | CASSFSGAQETQYF
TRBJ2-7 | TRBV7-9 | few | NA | TGTGCCAGCAGCCACAACTCCTACGAGCAGTACTTC | CASSHNSYEQYF
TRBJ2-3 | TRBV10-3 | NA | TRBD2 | TGTGCCATCAGTGAGCCCGGACTAGCGGACACAGATACGCAGTATTTT | CAISEPGLADTDTQYF
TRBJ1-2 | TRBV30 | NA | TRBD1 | TGTGCCTGGGGACAGGGGGCTAACTATGGCTACACCTTC | CAWGQGANYGYTF
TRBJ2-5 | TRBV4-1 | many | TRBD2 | TGCGCCAGCAGCCTGGGACTAGCGGCAGAGACCCAGTACTTC | CASSLGLAAETQYF
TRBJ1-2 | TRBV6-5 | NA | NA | TGTGCCAGCAGTCCCAAGGGGGGAGTCAGAGGCTACACCTTC | CASSPKGGVRGYTF
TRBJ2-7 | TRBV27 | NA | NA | TGTGCCAGCAGGGGCGGGGAAAACTACGAGCAGTACTTC | CASRGGENYEQYF
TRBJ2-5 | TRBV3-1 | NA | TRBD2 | TGTGCCAGCAGCCGATGGCTAGCGGAAAAATACCAAGAGACCCAGTACTTC | CASSRWLAEKYQETQYF
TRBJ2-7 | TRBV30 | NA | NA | TGTGCCCGGGCTGGGGTGCACGAGCAGTACTTC | CARAGVHEQYF
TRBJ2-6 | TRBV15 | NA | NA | TGTGCCACCAGCAGAGAATTCCCATCTGGGGCCAACGTCCTGACTTTC | CATSREFPSGANVLTF
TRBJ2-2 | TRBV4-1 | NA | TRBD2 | TGCGCCAGCAAACATAGCGGGATGGGGGAGCTGTTTTTT | CASKHSGMGELFF
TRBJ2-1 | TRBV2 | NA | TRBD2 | TGTGCCAGCAGTTTACTAGCGGGGGACAAGCAGTTCTTC | CASSLLAGDKQFF
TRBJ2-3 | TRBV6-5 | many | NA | TGTGCCAGCAGGCGGACGGGCGGCACAGATACGCAGTATTTT | CASRRTGGTDTQYF
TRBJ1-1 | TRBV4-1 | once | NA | TGCGCCAGCAGCCAAGGTGGGACACCCAACACTGAAGCTTTCTTT | CASSQGGTPNTEAFF
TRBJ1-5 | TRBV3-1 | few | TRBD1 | TGTGCCAGCAGCCAAACGATGGACAGGTCCCAGCATTTT | CASSQTMDRSQHF
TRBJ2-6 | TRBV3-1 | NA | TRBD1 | TGTGCCAGCAGCCACCCCTCGACAGGGTCAGGGGCCAACGTCCTGACTTTC | CASSHPSTGSGANVLTF
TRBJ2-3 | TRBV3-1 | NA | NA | TGTGCCAGCAGCCGACTCCGGGACACAGATACGCAGTATTTT | CASSRLRDTDTQYF